This paragraph reports one T cell receptor (beta chain). Its antigen remains unknown. This entry belongs to a study of T cell responses to AZD1222 COVID-19 vaccine. Study findings and constraints: Nearly half of spike-specific TCRs reportedly target unmutated variant regions.

The CDR3 length is 13 residues. V lost 5 bases to trimming and J lost 8 bases; unmatched junction nucleotides: 6. Germline-derived CDR1 and CDR2 are MDHEN and SYDVKM. The assay was immunoSEQ multiplex PCR, and TCRdb's table has in-frame clones only and misses some. Altogether under 95,000 clones are present, 70% to 90% being singletons, with the ten largest covering approximately 7.9%. The sample in question was peripheral blood, obtained on day 0 of AZD1222 vaccination. The receptor was isolated from an adult in good health. The chain combines TRBV28 with TRBJ1-2, with 9 bases identical to TRBD1. The CDR3 spells CASSTTGGWGYTF. The CDR3 DNA reads TGTGCCAGCAGTACGACAGGGGGATGGGGCTACACCTTC.